At least ten counts were recorded for the clone carrying this TCR beta chain. Its antigen is currently unknown. The sample is drawn from a study of T cells in Graves' hyperthyroidism and ophthalmopathy. Template material for amplifying TCR beta CDR3 regions consisted of RNA transcripts. The TCR CDR3 was amplified in a first-round RT-PCR using the HTBI primer set. In TCRdb, the multiplex PCR reads were re-called with MiXCR into one record per CDR3 protein. The repertoire has some 500,000 distinct CDR3 sequences, 15% to 20% of them found once; the top ten carry about 29%. Whole-study results and caveats: A median around 6.4 months before onset, the model predicted ophthalmopathy.

The germline V gene encodes CDR1 SGHDT and CDR2 YYEEEE. CDR3 length: 16 residues. V dropped 3 bases and J dropped 6; count of bases not matched to a gene: 8. V and J are TRBV5-6 and TRBJ2-1; 11 bases line up with TRBD2. The specimen sequenced was blood. The TCR comes from a woman aged 25-40 years with Graves' ophthalmopathy. The CDR3 DNA is TGTGCCAGCAGCTCCCTAGCGGGAGGACGCGGCAATGAGCAGTTCTTC. It specifies CASSSLAGGRGNEQFF.